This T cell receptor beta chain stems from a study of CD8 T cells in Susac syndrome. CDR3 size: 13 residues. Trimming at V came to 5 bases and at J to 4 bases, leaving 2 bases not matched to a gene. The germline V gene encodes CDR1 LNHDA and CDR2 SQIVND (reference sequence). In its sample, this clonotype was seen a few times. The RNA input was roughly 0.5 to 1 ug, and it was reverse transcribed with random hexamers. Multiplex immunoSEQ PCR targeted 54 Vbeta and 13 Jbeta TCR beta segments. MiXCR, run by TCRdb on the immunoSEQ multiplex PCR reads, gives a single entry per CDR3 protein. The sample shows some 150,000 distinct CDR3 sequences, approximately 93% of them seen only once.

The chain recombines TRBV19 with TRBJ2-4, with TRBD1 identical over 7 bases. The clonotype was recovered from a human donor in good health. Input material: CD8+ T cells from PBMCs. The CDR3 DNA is TGTGCCAGTAGTCTGGGACAGAAAAACATTCAGTACTTC. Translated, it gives CASSLGQKNIQYF. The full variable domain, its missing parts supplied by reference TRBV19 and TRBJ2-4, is DGGITQSPKYLFRKEGQNVTLSCEQNLNHDAMYWYRQDPGQGLRLIYYSQIVNDFQKGDIAEGYSVSREKKESFPLTVTSAQKNPTAFYLCASSLGQKNIQYFGAGTRLSVL.